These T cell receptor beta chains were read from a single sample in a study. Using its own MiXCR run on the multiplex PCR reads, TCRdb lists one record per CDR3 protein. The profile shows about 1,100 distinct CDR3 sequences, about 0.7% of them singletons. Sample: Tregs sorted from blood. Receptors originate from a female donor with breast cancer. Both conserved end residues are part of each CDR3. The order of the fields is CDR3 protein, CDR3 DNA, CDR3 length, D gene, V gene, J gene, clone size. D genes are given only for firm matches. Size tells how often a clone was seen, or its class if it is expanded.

cdr3_aa: CASRVEGSYGYTF; cdr3_nt: TGTGCCAGCAGAGTTGAGGGTAGTTATGGCTACACCTTC; cdr3_length: 13; d_call: NA; v_call: TRBV12-3/TRBV12-4; j_call: TRBJ1-2; clone_size: large
cdr3_aa: CASTAAGYGYTF; cdr3_nt: TGTGCCAGCACCGCGGCGGGCTATGGCTACACCTTC; cdr3_length: 12; d_call: NA; v_call: TRBV12-3/TRBV12-4; j_call: TRBJ1-2; clone_size: large
cdr3_aa: CASSLEGINYGYTF; cdr3_nt: TGTGCCAGCAGTTTAGAAGGGATTAACTATGGCTACACCTTC; cdr3_length: 14; d_call: NA; v_call: TRBV12-3/TRBV12-4; j_call: TRBJ1-2; clone_size: medium-sized
cdr3_aa: CASTKGQGGHGYTF; cdr3_nt: TGTGCCAGCACCAAGGGACAGGGAGGACATGGCTACACCTTC; cdr3_length: 14; d_call: TRBD1; v_call: TRBV12-3/TRBV12-4; j_call: TRBJ1-2; clone_size: medium-sized
cdr3_aa: CASSLIYGYTF; cdr3_nt: TGTGCCAGCAGTTTAATCTATGGCTACACCTTC; cdr3_length: 11; d_call: NA; v_call: TRBV12-3/TRBV12-4; j_call: TRBJ1-2; clone_size: medium-sized
cdr3_aa: CATDGQGAYGYTF; cdr3_nt: TGTGCCACCGACGGACAGGGAGCCTATGGCTACACCTTC; cdr3_length: 13; d_call: TRBD1; v_call: TRBV12-3/TRBV12-4; j_call: TRBJ1-2; clone_size: medium-sized
cdr3_aa: CASSEGTIYGYTF; cdr3_nt: TGTGCCAGCAGCGAAGGGACAATCTATGGCTACACCTTC; cdr3_length: 13; d_call: NA; v_call: TRBV12-3/TRBV12-4; j_call: TRBJ1-2; clone_size: medium-sized
cdr3_aa: CASSRFSGTGYGF; cdr3_nt: TGTGCCAGCAGTCGCTTCTCCGGGACAGGGTACGGCTTC; cdr3_length: 13; d_call: TRBD1; v_call: TRBV12-3/TRBV12-4; j_call: TRBJ1-2; clone_size: medium-sized
cdr3_aa: CASSQDRYYGYTF; cdr3_nt: TGTGCCAGCAGCCAGGACCGCTACTATGGCTACACCTTC; cdr3_length: 13; d_call: NA; v_call: TRBV12-3/TRBV12-4; j_call: TRBJ1-2; clone_size: many
cdr3_aa: CASSPGSAAYGYTF; cdr3_nt: TGTGCCAGCAGCCCCGGGTCTGCTGCTTATGGCTACACCTTC; cdr3_length: 14; d_call: NA; v_call: TRBV12-3/TRBV12-4; j_call: TRBJ1-2; clone_size: medium-sized
cdr3_aa: CASSSPDRELLGYTF; cdr3_nt: TGTGCCAGCAGTTCCCCGGACAGGGAGCTCCTTGGCTACACCTTC; cdr3_length: 15; d_call: TRBD1; v_call: TRBV12-3/TRBV12-4; j_call: TRBJ1-2; clone_size: many
cdr3_aa: CASTLGENGYTF; cdr3_nt: TGTGCCAGCACCCTAGGCGAGAATGGCTACACCTTC; cdr3_length: 12; d_call: NA; v_call: TRBV12-3/TRBV12-4; j_call: TRBJ1-2; clone_size: medium-sized
cdr3_aa: CASTLGHFNYGYTF; cdr3_nt: TGTGCCAGCACCTTGGGGCATTTTAACTATGGCTACACCTTC; cdr3_length: 14; d_call: NA; v_call: TRBV12-3/TRBV12-4; j_call: TRBJ1-2; clone_size: medium-sized
cdr3_aa: CASSPTRYYGYTF; cdr3_nt: TGTGCCAGCAGCCCGACAAGATACTATGGCTACACCTTC; cdr3_length: 13; d_call: NA; v_call: TRBV12-3/TRBV12-4; j_call: TRBJ1-2; clone_size: medium-sized
cdr3_aa: CASSSLLSVGGYTF; cdr3_nt: TGTGCCAGCAGTTCTCTCCTCTCTGTGGGAGGCTACACCTTC; cdr3_length: 14; d_call: NA; v_call: TRBV12-3/TRBV12-4; j_call: TRBJ1-2; clone_size: many
cdr3_aa: CASSLPNRIENGYTF; cdr3_nt: TGTGCCAGCAGTTTACCAAACAGGATTGAGAATGGCTACACCTTC; cdr3_length: 15; d_call: NA; v_call: TRBV12-3/TRBV12-4; j_call: TRBJ1-2; clone_size: medium-sized
cdr3_aa: CASSSDRFYGYTF; cdr3_nt: TGTGCCAGCAGTTCGGACAGGTTCTATGGCTACACCTTC; cdr3_length: 13; d_call: TRBD1; v_call: TRBV12-3/TRBV12-4; j_call: TRBJ1-2; clone_size: medium-sized
cdr3_aa: CASSQGQVDYGYTF; cdr3_nt: TGTGCCAGCAGCCAAGGACAGGTGGACTATGGCTACACCTTC; cdr3_length: 14; d_call: TRBD1; v_call: TRBV12-3/TRBV12-4; j_call: TRBJ1-2; clone_size: medium-sized
cdr3_aa: CASSFMGNYGYTF; cdr3_nt: TGTGCCAGCAGTTTCATGGGGAACTATGGCTACACCTTC; cdr3_length: 13; d_call: NA; v_call: TRBV12-3/TRBV12-4; j_call: TRBJ1-2; clone_size: medium-sized
cdr3_aa: CASSPNTFYGYTF; cdr3_nt: TGTGCCAGCAGTCCGAACACCTTCTATGGCTACACCTTC; cdr3_length: 13; d_call: NA; v_call: TRBV12-3/TRBV12-4; j_call: TRBJ1-2; clone_size: large
cdr3_aa: CASSTGSRAYGYTF; cdr3_nt: TGTGCCAGCAGTACCGGGTCCAGAGCGTATGGCTACACCTTC; cdr3_length: 14; d_call: NA; v_call: TRBV12-3/TRBV12-4; j_call: TRBJ1-2; clone_size: medium-sized
cdr3_aa: CASSLGSGLGGYTF; cdr3_nt: TGTGCCAGCAGTTTGGGCAGCGGCTTAGGAGGCTACACCTTC; cdr3_length: 14; d_call: NA; v_call: TRBV12-3/TRBV12-4; j_call: TRBJ1-2; clone_size: large
cdr3_aa: CASSRSNRVNYGYTF; cdr3_nt: TGTGCCAGCAGTCGCTCCAACAGGGTTAACTATGGCTACACCTTC; cdr3_length: 15; d_call: NA; v_call: TRBV12-3/TRBV12-4; j_call: TRBJ1-2; clone_size: medium-sized
cdr3_aa: CASSHVEGPNAGYTF; cdr3_nt: TGTGCCAGCAGCCACGTTGAGGGGCCCAACGCTGGCTACACCTTC; cdr3_length: 15; d_call: NA; v_call: TRBV12-3/TRBV12-4; j_call: TRBJ1-2; clone_size: few
cdr3_aa: CASTPPGRGYGYTF; cdr3_nt: TGTGCCAGCACCCCTCCGGGCAGGGGTTATGGCTACACCTTC; cdr3_length: 14; d_call: NA; v_call: TRBV12-3/TRBV12-4; j_call: TRBJ1-2; clone_size: large
cdr3_aa: CASSSRWAGGYTF; cdr3_nt: TGTGCCAGCAGTTCCCGATGGGCCGGTGGCTACACCTTC; cdr3_length: 13; d_call: NA; v_call: TRBV12-3/TRBV12-4; j_call: TRBJ1-2; clone_size: medium-sized
cdr3_aa: CASGLSGTNYGYTF; cdr3_nt: TGTGCTAGTGGTTTGTCCGGCACCAACTATGGCTACACCTTC; cdr3_length: 14; d_call: NA; v_call: TRBV12-5; j_call: TRBJ1-2; clone_size: large